This T cell receptor (beta chain) appears in the sequencing data of a study of cytomegalovirus exposure and HLA in healthy donors. Turning to the study itself: In terms of ancestry, the Caucasian-associated cluster contained about 80% of the roughly 400 genotyped donors.

Primers for the PCR totalled 60 Vbeta and 13 Jbeta. Clones were sequenced by immunoSEQ multiplex PCR, and TCRdb holds only the in-frame ones, with some missing. The table records over 150,000 clones, approximately 77% of them present only once. The CDR3 has 16 amino acids. CDR1 and CDR2 (germline): PRHDT, FYEKMQ (reference sequence). The ends were cut back, 0 bases at V and 0 bases at J, with 9 bases in the middle. The chain uses TRBV13 and TRBJ2-1; the D is unclear. The origin of this receptor is a man in his thirties or forties in good health and CMV-seropositive. The sample was PBMCs. CDR3 loop: CASSLGMTGSYNEQFF. In DNA form, the CDR3 reads TGTGCCAGCAGCTTAGGCATGACTGGCTCCTACAATGAGCAGTTCTTC.